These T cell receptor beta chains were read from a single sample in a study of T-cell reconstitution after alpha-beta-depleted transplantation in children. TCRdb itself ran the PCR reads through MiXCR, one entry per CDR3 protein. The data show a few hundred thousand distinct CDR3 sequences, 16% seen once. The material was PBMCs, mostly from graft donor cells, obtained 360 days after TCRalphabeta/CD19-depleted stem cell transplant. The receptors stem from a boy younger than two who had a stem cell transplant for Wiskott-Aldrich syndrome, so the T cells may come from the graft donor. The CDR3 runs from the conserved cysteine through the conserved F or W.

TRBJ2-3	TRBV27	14	CASSLRLGADTQYF
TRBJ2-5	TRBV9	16	CASSVGRVAGQETQYF
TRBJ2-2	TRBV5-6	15	CASSLDWGLAGELFF
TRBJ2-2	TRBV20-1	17	CCARVPVSGTNTGELFF
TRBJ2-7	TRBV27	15	CASSFRGTAPYEQYF
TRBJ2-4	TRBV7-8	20	CASSSNLGLAGALAKNIQYF
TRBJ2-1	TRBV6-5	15	CASSYLKGTYNEQFF
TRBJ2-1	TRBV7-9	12	CASSLTLNEQFF
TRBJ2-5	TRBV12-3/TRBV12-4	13	CASSSSGQETQYF
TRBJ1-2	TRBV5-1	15	CASSLGSIFGYGYTF
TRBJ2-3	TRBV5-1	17	CASSTWTSGGITDTQYF
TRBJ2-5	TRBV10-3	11	CAISSKETQYF
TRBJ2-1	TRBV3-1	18	CASSHGTSGGSSYNEQFF
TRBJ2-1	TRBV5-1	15	CASRPWTSGGYEQFF
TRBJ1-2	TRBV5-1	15	CASSFTGQGLDGYTF
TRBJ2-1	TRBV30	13	CAWSVLKLYEQFF
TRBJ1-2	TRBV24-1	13	CATSAGPNYGYTF
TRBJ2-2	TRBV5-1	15	CASSPRQGGSGELFF
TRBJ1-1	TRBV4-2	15	CASSQAGTGGWFAFF
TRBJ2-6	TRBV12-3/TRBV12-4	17	CASTPDRANSGANVLTF
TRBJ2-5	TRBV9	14	CASSVEPMGETQYF
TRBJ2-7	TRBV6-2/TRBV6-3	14	CASSPLLQDYEQYF
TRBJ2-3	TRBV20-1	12	CSAPDFTDTQYF
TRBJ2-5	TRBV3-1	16	CASSHRGLAGGETQYF
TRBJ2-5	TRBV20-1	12	CSASGRLETQYF
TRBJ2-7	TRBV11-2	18	CASSLGLAGGPGSYEQYF
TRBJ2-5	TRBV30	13	CAWAGTGKETQYF
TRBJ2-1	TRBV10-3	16	CAISVLAGDKTNEQFF
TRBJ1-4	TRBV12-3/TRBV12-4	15	CASSLTGTLPEKLFF
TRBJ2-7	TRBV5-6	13	CASSPGPVYEQYF
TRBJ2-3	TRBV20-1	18	CSASYYPGVAGDLDTQYF
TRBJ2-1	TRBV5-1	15	CASSSLPSSYNEQFF
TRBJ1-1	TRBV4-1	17	CASSQERIGRLNTEAFF
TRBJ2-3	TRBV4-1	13	CASSLLWTDTQYF
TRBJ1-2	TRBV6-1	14	CASRDKMQGFGYTF
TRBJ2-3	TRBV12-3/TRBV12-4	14	CASSLMEFTDTQYF
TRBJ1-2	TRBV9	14	CASSVGSADYGYTF
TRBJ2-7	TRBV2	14	CASGSKGSSYEQYF
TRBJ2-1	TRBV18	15	CASSPPGGAYNEQFF
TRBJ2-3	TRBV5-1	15	CASSLVQLSTDTQYF
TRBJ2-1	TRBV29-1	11	CSVGYFNEQFF
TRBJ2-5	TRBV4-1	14	CASSHGGVTETQYF
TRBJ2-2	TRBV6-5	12	CASSRFTGELFF
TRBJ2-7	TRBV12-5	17	CASGLTTGTGGFYEQYF
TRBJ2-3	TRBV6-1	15	CASSWTGGLTDTQYF
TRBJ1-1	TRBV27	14	CASSLSGDSPEAFF